The rows below give T cell receptor beta chains drawn from one sample of a study of CD8+ T cells in alopecia areata. Sequenced by immunoSEQ multiplex PCR; TCRdb stores in-frame clones only, minus some. This sample has more than 85,000 clones, with around 60% found just once. The sample in question was CD8+ T cells sorted from blood, obtained at week 4, from a patient treated with tofacitinib. The source is a human donor with alopecia areata. Each CDR3 is given without its conserved first and last residue. Fields, in order: V gene, clone size, CDR3 protein. Size is omitted from some rows. Given values are once, few, many or a class for expanded clones.

v_call: TRBV2; clone_size: many; cdr3_aa: ASKVGVNTEAF
v_call: TRBV9; clone_size: -; cdr3_aa: ASSYYGGTDTQY
v_call: TRBV4-3; clone_size: -; cdr3_aa: ASSQGGQGYNEQF
v_call: TRBV4-1; clone_size: -; cdr3_aa: ASSQVGGPSPLH
v_call: TRBV7-8; clone_size: -; cdr3_aa: ASSLRLASPQETQY
v_call: TRBV28; clone_size: -; cdr3_aa: ASSGDTQY
v_call: TRBV2; clone_size: -; cdr3_aa: AWLTGPRPAGELF
v_call: TRBV6-5; clone_size: -; cdr3_aa: ASSPMYAYEQY
v_call: TRBV29-1; clone_size: -; cdr3_aa: SVGRGAHEQY
v_call: TRBV29-1; clone_size: -; cdr3_aa: SVAGQGGSPLH
v_call: TRBV6-5; clone_size: -; cdr3_aa: ASSYSASQPQH
v_call: TRBV7-9; clone_size: few; cdr3_aa: ASSPRGGTEAF
v_call: TRBV7-6; clone_size: -; cdr3_aa: ASSLEAGVRHEQY
v_call: TRBV29-1; clone_size: -; cdr3_aa: SVVPLLAYNEQF
v_call: TRBV28; clone_size: once; cdr3_aa: ASSLGGSYGYT
v_call: TRBV25-1; clone_size: once; cdr3_aa: ASSAGRNQPQH